Given below is one TCR beta chain in context. In the original workflow: Reference gene primer amplification in the assay estimated nucleated cell counts. The assay was immunoSEQ multiplex PCR, and TCRdb's table has in-frame clones only and misses some. The V and J calls and the clone size are those of that table, but D and trimming were determined from the DNA. The repertoire holds about 87,000 clones, with less than 80% as singletons. The CDR3 has 14 amino acids. The germline V gene encodes CDR1 SGHTS and CDR2 YDEGEE. The V gene lost 0 bases and the J gene lost 8 bases, with 14 bases spanning the gap. This record comes from a study of blood T cell repertoires in COVID-19. Study overall: T cells, B-cell-depleted T cells, or PBMCs supplied cDNA or gDNA.

The chain carries TRBV5-8 and TRBJ1-2, with D tentatively TRBD1 (6 bases). Sequencing was carried out using peripheral blood. This receptor was taken from a woman between 45 and 65 years old with acute or convalescent COVID-19. The CDR3 loop reads CASSLGQADLGYTF. The DNA of the CDR3 is TGTGCCAGCAGCTTGGGACAGGCGGATCTAGGCTACACCTTC.